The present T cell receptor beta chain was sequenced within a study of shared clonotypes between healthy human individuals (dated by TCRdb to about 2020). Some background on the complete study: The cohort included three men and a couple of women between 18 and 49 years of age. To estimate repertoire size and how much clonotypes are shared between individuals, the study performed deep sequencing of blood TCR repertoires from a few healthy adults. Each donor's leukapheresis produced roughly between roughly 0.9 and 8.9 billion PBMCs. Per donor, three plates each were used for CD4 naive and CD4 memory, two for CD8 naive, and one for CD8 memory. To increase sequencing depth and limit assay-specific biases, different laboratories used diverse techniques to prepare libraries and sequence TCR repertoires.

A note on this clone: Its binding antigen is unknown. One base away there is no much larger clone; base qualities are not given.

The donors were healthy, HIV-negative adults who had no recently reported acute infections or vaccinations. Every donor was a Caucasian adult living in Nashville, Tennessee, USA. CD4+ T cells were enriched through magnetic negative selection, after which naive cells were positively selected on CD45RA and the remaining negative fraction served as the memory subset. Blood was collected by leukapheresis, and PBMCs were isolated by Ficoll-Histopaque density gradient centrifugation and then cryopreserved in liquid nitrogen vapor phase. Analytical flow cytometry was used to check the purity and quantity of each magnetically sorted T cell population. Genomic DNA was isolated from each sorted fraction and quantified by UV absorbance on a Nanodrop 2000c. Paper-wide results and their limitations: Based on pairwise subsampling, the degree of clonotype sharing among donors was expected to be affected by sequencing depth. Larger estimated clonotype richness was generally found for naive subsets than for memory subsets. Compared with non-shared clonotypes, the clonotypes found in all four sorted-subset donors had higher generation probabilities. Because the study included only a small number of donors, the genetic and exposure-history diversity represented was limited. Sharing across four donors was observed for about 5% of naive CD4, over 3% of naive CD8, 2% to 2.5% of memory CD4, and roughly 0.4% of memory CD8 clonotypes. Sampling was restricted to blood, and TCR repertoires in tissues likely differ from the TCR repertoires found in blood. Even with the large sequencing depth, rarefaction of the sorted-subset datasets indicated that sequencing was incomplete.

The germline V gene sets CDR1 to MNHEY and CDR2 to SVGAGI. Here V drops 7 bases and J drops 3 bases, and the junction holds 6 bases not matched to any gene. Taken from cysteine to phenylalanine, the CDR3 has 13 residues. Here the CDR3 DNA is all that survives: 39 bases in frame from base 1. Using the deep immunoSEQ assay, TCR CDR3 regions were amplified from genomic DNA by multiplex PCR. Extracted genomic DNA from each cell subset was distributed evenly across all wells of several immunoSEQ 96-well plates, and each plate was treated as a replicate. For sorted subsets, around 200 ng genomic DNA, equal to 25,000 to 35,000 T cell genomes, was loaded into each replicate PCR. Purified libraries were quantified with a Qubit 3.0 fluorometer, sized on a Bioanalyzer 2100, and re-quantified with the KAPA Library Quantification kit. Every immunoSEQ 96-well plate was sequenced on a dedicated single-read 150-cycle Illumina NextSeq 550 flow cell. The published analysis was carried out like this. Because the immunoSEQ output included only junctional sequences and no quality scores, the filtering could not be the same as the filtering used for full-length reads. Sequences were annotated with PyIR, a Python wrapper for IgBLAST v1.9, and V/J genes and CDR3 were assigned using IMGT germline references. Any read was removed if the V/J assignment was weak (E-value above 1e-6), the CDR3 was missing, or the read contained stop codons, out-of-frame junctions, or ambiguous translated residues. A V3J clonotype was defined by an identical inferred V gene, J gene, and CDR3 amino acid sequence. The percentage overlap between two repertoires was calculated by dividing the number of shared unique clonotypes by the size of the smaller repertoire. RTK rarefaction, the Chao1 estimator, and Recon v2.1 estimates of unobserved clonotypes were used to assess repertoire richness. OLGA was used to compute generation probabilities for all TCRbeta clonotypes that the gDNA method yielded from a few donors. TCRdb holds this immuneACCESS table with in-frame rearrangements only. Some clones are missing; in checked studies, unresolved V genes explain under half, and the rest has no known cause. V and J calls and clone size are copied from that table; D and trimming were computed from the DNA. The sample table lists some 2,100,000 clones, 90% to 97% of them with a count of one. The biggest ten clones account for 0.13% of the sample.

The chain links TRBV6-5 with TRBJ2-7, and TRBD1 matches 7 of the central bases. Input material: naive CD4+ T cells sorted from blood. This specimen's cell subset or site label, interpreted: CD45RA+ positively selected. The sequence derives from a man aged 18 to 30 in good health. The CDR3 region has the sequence CASKGQDYYEQYF. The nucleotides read TGTGCCAGCAAAGGACAGGATTACTACGAGCAGTACTTC.